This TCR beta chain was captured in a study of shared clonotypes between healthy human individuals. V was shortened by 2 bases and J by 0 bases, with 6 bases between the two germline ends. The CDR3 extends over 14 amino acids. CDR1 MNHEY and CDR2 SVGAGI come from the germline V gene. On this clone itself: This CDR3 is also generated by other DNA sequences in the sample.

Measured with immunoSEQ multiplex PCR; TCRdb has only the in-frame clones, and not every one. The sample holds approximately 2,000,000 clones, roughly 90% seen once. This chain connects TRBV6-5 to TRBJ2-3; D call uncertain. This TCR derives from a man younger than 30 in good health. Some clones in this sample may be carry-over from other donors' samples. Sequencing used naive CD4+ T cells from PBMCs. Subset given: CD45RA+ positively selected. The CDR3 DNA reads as TGTGCCAGCAGTTACAGCGTAAGCACAGATACGCAGTATTTT. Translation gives CASSYSVSTDTQYF.